This T cell receptor (beta chain) derives from a study of blood T cells in healthy people across ages. Broader study findings: Estimates of total diversity, which came from one million sequenced T cells, were considered to be underestimates.

Germline V gene lookup returns CDR1 MNHNY and CDR2 SVGAGI (reference sequence). This CDR3 is 11 amino acids long. It was with a sample-barcoded 5' primer and a J-beta primer mix that a second PCR of roughly 6 to 12 cycles was run. TCRdb reprocessed the 5' RACE reads with MiXCR, giving one entry per CDR3 protein. The table records about 580,000 distinct CDR3 sequences, about 45% of them present only once. In the case of this clonotype: The target antigen is unknown. A much larger clone sits a single nucleotide away, making a read error possible.

The material sequenced was blood. The genes are TRBV6-6 and TRBJ1-2, with D possibly TRBD1 on 6 matching bases. This TCR came from a man older than 75 in good health. As DNA, the CDR3 is TGTGCCGGCAGTGGGGGGGGCTCTAACACCTTC. It specifies CAGSGGGSNTF.